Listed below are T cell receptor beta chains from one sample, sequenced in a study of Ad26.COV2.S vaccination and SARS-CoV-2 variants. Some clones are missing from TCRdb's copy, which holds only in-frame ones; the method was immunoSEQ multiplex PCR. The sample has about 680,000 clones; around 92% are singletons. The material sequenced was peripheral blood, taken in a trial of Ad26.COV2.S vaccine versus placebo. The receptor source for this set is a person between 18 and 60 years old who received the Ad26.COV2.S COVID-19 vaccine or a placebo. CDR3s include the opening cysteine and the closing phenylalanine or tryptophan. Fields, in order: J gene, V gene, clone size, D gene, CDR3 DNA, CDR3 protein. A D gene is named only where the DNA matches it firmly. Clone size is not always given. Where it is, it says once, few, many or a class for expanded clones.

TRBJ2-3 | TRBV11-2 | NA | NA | TGTGCCAGCAGCCCCAATGTAGTTGATACGCAGTATTTT | CASSPNVVDTQYF
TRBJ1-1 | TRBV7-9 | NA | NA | TGTGCCAGCAGCCGTACAGCTCTGAACACTGAAGCTTTCTTT | CASSRTALNTEAFF
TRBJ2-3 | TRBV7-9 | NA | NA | TGTGCCAGCAGCACCGGGCCCTCAGATACGCAGTATTTT | CASSTGPSDTQYF
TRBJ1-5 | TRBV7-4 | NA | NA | TGTGCCAGCAGCTTACCATTAGACCTCCCTGGTCATCAGCCCCAGCATTTT | CASSLPLDLPGHQPQHF
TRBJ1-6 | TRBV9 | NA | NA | TGTGCCAGCAGCGTAGACTGGGGGGATTCACCCCTCCACTTT | CASSVDWGDSPLHF
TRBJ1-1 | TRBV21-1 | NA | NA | TGTGCCAGCAGCAAAGACGGGCACGAAGCTTTCTTT | CASSKDGHEAFF
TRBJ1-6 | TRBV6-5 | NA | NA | TGTGCCAGCAGTTACAGTAATTCACCCCTCCACTTT | CASSYSNSPLHF
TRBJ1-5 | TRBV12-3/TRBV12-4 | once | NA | TGTGCCAGCAGTTGGGAAAATCAGCCCCAGCATTTT | CASSWENQPQHF
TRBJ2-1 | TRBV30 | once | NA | TGTGCCTGGAGTGACGCCTCCGGCCTTCGGGGCAATGAGCAGTTCTTC | CAWSDASGLRGNEQFF
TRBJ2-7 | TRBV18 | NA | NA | TGTGCCAGCTCACCGGGGGCGACCTACGAGCAGTACTTC | CASSPGATYEQYF
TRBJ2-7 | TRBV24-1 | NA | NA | TGTGCCACCAGTGACCGTCTGAACGAGCAGTACTTC | CATSDRLNEQYF
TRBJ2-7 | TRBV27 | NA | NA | TGTGCCAGCAGTTTAGTGGGGCCATACGAGCAGTACTTC | CASSLVGPYEQYF